This T cell receptor (beta chain) emerged from a study of T cell repertoires in ileal Crohn's disease. Study details: Around 0.55 micrograms of biopsy DNA per sample underwent TCRB immunosequencing.

Study results and limitations: Mucosal expansions were suggested to be mainly CD8 T cells.

CDR1 and CDR2 (germline): SGHTA, FQGNSA. V lost 10 bases, J lost 2 bases, and 7 bases stayed unmatched. CDR3 length: 14 residues. Time point indicated: inflamed ileum from the surgical specimen. Libraries were prepared by immunoSEQ multiplex PCR; TCRdb keeps only in-frame clonotypes and omits some of them. The table shows 9,000 to 13,000 clones, with 87% occurring only once. This clone was seen just once. Its antigen is still unknown. The chain has TRBV7-2 and TRBJ2-1; TRBD2 agrees at 8 bases. This clonotype originated in an adult with Crohn's disease. The sequenced material came from ileal tissue. CDR3 in amino acids: CATKAGEAYNEQFF. The CDR3 DNA sequence: TGTGCCACCAAAGCGGGAGAGGCCTACAATGAGCAGTTCTTC.